The 13 T cell receptor delta chains in this list originate from one sample, sequenced in a study of gamma delta lymphoproliferative disorders and STAT genes. The receptor sequences were amplified from genomic DNA of peripheral blood mononuclear cells. TCRdb reanalysed the multiplex PCR reads via CATT. In the table there are more than 100 delta-chain clones, 10% of which are singletons. Sequencing was done on a sample of blood. Every receptor here comes from a human donor with hepatosplenic T-cell lymphoma.

This clone is categorized as medium-sized. The protein TCRdb gives is from a much larger clone and does not agree with this DNA's translation at residue 10, likely a read error; the protein shown here comes from the DNA. The chain links TRDV1 to TRDJ1; 9 nucleotides match TRDD3. V shed 7 bases and J 0 bases; nucleotides not matched to a gene: 12. This CDR3 contains 17 residues. Germline V gene data show CDR1 as TSWWSYY and CDR2 as QGS. The CDR3 DNA sequence: TGTGCTCTTGCCCTCCCGGGGATACGGAGGTACACCGATAAACTCATCTTT. This sequence encodes CALALPGIRRYTDKLIF.

The table lists this clone with many counts. For this DNA, TCRdb reports the protein of a much larger clone, which diverges at residue 10, most likely from a read error; the protein presented here is translated directly from the DNA. This sequence joins TRDV1 and TRDJ1, with TRDD3 matching over 9 bases. V trimming: 7 bases; J trimming: 0 bases; junction bases outside the gene matches: 12. Germline CDR1 and CDR2: TSWWSYY and QGS. This CDR3 comprises 17 residues. CDR3 bases: TGTGCTCTTGCCCTCCCGGGGATACGGTGGTACACCGATAAACTCATCTTT. Translated, it gives CALALPGIRWYTDKLIF.

A word on this clone: This may come from a read error, since a much larger clone is one base off. This CDR3 is also generated by other DNA sequences in the sample. V and J are TRDV2 and TRDJ1, with D perhaps matching TRDD3 (6 bases). The CDR3 has 16 residues. Deletions cut 4 bases from V and 0 bases from J, with 17 bases between. The V gene's germline CDR1 is GEAIGNYY and CDR2 EKD. CDR3 sequence reads: CACEPPFLGYTDKLIF. The CDR3 DNA is TGTGCCTGTGAACCCCCTTTCCTGGGGTACACCGATAAACTCATCTTT.

This clone was counted many times. The chain is built from TRDV2 and TRDJ3; the match to TRDD3 covers 9 bases. The germline V gene encodes CDR1 GEAIGNYY and CDR2 EKD. J was trimmed by 0 bases and V by 5 bases; bases with no gene match: 19. There are 22 residues in the CDR3. Written as DNA, the CDR3 is TGTGCCTGTGCCCGTACTGGGGGAAACAGAGACCTTAGCTCCTGGGACACCCGACAGATGTTTTTC. Encoded protein: CACARTGGNRDLSSWDTRQMFF.

Only a few counts were recorded for this clone. The chain employs TRDV1 and TRDJ1; 11 nucleotides line up with TRDD3. Per germline, CDR1 TSWWSYY and CDR2 QGS. The CDR3 loop spans 19 amino acids. Germline trimming cut 0 bases from V and 3 bases from J; bases unmatched to any gene: 12. CDR3 sequence (DNA): TGTGCTCTTGGGGAACTGATCTTCCTTAGCTGGGGGATACCCGATAAACTCATCTTT. It is translated as CALGELIFLSWGIPDKLIF.

This clone was detected only a few times. The chain combines TRDV1 with TRDJ1; possibly TRDD2 for D (5 bases). The ends were cut back, 3 bases at V and 0 bases at J, with 20 bases in the middle. CDR1 TSWWSYY and CDR2 QGS come from the germline V gene. The CDR3 has 18 residues. The CDR3: CALGDDIHPLPNTDKLIF. CDR3 nucleotides: TGTGCTCTTGGGGATGATATCCACCCTCTTCCAAACACCGATAAACTCATCTTT.

CDR3 in DNA: TGTGCCTGTGACCCTATTACCAACACCGATAAACTCATCTTT. It codes for CACDPITNTDKLIF. No V gene was called, though TRDJ1 was called as the J gene. The CDR3 contains 14 residues.

Judged by abundance, this clone is medium-sized (0.01 to 0.1%). TCRdb's protein for this DNA is that of a much larger clone and differs from the translation at residue 8, likely a read error; the protein shown is the DNA translation. The genes are TRDV1 and TRDJ1; D may be TRDD3 (5 bases). With 7 bases removed from V and 0 bases from J, the gap between germline ends came to 21 bases. CDR1 TSWWSYY and CDR2 QGS come from the germline V gene. The CDR3 runs to 17 residues. CDR3 coding DNA: TGTGCTCTTGCCCTCCCGGGGGTACGGGGGTACACCGATAAACTCATCTTT. It yields the protein CALALPGVRGYTDKLIF.

This clone is termed medium-sized. The translation of this DNA and the TCRdb protein of a much larger clone differ at residue 8, probably owing to a read error; the protein shown here is translated from the DNA. The chain couples TRDV1 to TRDJ1; D is perhaps TRDD3 (6 bases). V was pared by 7 bases and J by 0 bases, with 21 bases between. The germline V gene encodes CDR1 TSWWSYY and CDR2 QGS. There are 17 residues in the CDR3. The DNA of the CDR3 is TGTGCTCTTGCCCTCCCGGGGATGCGGGGGTACACCGATAAACTCATCTTT. As protein: CALALPGMRGYTDKLIF.

By proportion, this clone is medium-sized. The sample carries other DNA sequences with the same CDR3. J is TRDJ1 and V is TRDV1; 9 bases line up with TRDD3. V shed 3 bases and J 6 bases; nucleotides not matched to a gene: 32. Germline V CDR1 and CDR2: TSWWSYY, QGS. The length of the CDR3 is 23 residues. CDR3 region: CALGEFYPSHQFRYWGRINKLIF. Here the CDR3 DNA reads TGTGCTCTTGGGGAGTTCTACCCTTCCCATCAGTTTAGATACTGGGGGAGAATTAATAAACTCATCTTT.

By proportion, this clone is medium-sized. The protein held in TCRdb is that of a much larger clone and does not match this DNA's translation at residue 15, likely because of a read error; the protein shown is translated from the DNA. The gene calls are TRDV1 and TRDJ1; TRDD3 matches 9 bases. Per germline, CDR1 TSWWSYY and CDR2 QGS. The CDR3 spans 17 residues. CDR3 DNA: TGTGCTCTTGCCCTCCCGGGGATACGGGGGTACACCGATAAACACATCTTT. Its translation is CALALPGIRGYTDKHIF.

This clone was counted many times. J is TRDJ1 and V is TRDV2; 9 bases are shared with TRDD3. V dropped 1 base and J dropped 0; count of bases not matched to a gene: 5. In germline, CDR1 is GEAIGNYY, CDR2 EKD. This CDR3 has 16 residues. CDR3 bases: TGTGCCTGTGACACGCTGGGGGATCATAACACCGATAAACTCATCTTT. This translates into CACDTLGDHNTDKLIF.

This clone is labeled medium-sized (0.01 to 0.1%). This likely reflects a read error, since a far larger clone is one base away. Different DNA sequences within this sample yield the same CDR3. The rearrangement links TRDV1 to TRDJ1; the match to TRDD3 covers 9 bases. CDR1 is TSWWSYY, CDR2 QGS, per germline. CDR3 length: 17 residues. Written as DNA, the CDR3 is TGCGCTCTTGCCCTCCCGGGGATACGGGGGTACACCGATAAACTCATCTTT. This gives the protein CALALPGIRGYTDKLIF.